The entry below describes one T cell receptor (beta chain). This entry comes from a study of blood T cell repertoires in COVID-19. Sequenced by immunoSEQ multiplex PCR; TCRdb stores in-frame clones only, minus some. The table records tens of thousands of clones, 82% of them present only once. The material sequenced was peripheral blood. This receptor was identified in an older man with active COVID-19.

The CDR3 nucleotides are TGTGCCACCAGCAGAGATCTGGAACTAGCTATCGGGGAGCTGTTTTTT. The encoded protein is CATSRDLELAIGELFF. V usage is TRBV15 and J usage is TRBJ2-2; D may be TRBD2 (6 bases). Germline V gene lookup returns CDR1 LNHNV and CDR2 YYDKDF (reference sequence). The V gene lost 0 bases and the J gene lost 7 bases, with 15 bases spanning the gap. This CDR3 spans 16 amino acids. Using reference TRBV15 and TRBJ2-2 for the parts outside the CDR3, the full variable domain is DAMVIQNPRYQVTQFGKPVTLSCSQTLNHNVMYWYQQKSSQAPKLLFHYYDKDFNNEADTPDNFQSRRPNTSFCFLDIRSPGLGDTAMYLCATSRDLELAIGELFFGEGSRLTVL.